This TCR beta chain was sequenced for a study of T-cell reconstitution after alpha-beta-depleted transplantation in children. Preparing the TCRbeta library involved the use of unique molecular identifiers. MiXCR, run by TCRdb on the PCR reads, gives a single entry per CDR3 protein. This sample has more than 85,000 distinct CDR3 sequences, with approximately 5.4% found just once. There are 15 residues in the CDR3. Germline V CDR1 and CDR2: SGHRS, YFSETQ. V was clipped by 1 base and J by 4 bases, with 14 bases between them. The material sequenced was PBMCs, mostly from graft donor cells, taken 60 days after TCRalphabeta/CD19-depleted stem cell transplant. This receptor was identified in a female patient aged 2-9 years who had a stem cell transplant for Fanconi anemia, so the T cells may come from the graft donor. The chain uses TRBV5-1 and TRBJ2-5, with D possibly TRBD1 on 5 matching bases. CDR3 DNA: TGCGCCAGCAGCTTGTCCACTGGGGCGAGAGAGACCCAGTACTTC. This codes for CASSLSTGARETQYF.